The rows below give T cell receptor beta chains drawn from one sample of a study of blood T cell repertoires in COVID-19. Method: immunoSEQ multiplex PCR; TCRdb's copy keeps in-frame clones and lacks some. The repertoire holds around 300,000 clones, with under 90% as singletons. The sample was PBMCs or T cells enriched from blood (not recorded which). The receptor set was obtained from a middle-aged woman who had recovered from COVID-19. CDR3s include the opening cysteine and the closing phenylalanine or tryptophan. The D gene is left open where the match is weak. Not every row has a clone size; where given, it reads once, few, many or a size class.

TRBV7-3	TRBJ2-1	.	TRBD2	CASSSGSGRAVSEQFF	TGTGCCAGCAGCTCAGGTAGCGGGAGGGCCGTCAGTGAGCAGTTCTTC
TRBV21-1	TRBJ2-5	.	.	CASSKFHRGLQETQYF	TGTGCCAGCAGCAAATTTCATAGGGGGCTCCAAGAGACCCAGTACTTC
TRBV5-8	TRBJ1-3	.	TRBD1	CASSGMTGVGNTIYF	TGTGCCAGCAGCGGAATGACAGGGGTCGGAAACACCATATATTTT
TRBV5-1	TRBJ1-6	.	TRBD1	CASSATQGENSPLHF	TGCGCCAGCAGCGCAACCCAGGGGGAAAATTCACCCCTCCACTTT
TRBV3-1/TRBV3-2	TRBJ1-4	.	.	CASSPLGEKLFF	TGTGCCAGCAGCCCTCTGGGCGAAAAACTGTTTTTT
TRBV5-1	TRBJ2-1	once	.	CASSQIPGHSSYNEQFF	TGCGCCAGCAGCCAAATACCGGGACATAGCTCCTACAATGAGCAGTTCTTC
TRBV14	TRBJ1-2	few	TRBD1	CASSHIRDRGRFGYTF	TGTGCCAGCAGCCATATTCGGGACAGGGGGCGTTTCGGCTACACCTTC
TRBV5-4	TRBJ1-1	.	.	CASSSPKREAFF	TGTGCCAGCAGCTCCCCGAAGCGTGAAGCTTTCTTT
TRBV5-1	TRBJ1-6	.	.	CASSSRAGANSPLHF	TGCGCCAGCAGTTCGCGAGCGGGGGCCAATTCACCCCTCCACTTT
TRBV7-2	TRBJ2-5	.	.	CASSLAVTSQVVTQYF	TGTGCCAGCAGCTTAGCCGTGACTAGTCAGGTGGTGACCCAGTACTTC
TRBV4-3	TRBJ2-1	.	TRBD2	CASSQGLAGVNNEQFF	TGCGCCAGCAGCCAAGGACTAGCGGGAGTCAACAATGAGCAGTTCTTC
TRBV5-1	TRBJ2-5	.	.	CASSFTVAEEEETQYF	TGCGCCAGCAGCTTCACAGTAGCGGAGGAGGAAGAGACCCAGTACTTC